This TCR beta chain stems from a study of blood T cell repertoires in COVID-19. J gave up 7 bases and V 4 bases, and 6 bases lay outside the gene matches. CDR1 LGHNA and CDR2 YSLEER come from the germline V gene. The CDR3 sequence is 15 residues long. Original analysis: Scientists estimated how many nucleated cells there were by amplifying reference gene primers. This table comes from immunoSEQ multiplex PCR, and its TCRdb copy is limited to in-frame clones, with some not included. V, J and clone size derive from that table, while D and trimming were established from the DNA sequence. The sample has about 120,000 clones, 65% to 85% seen once. A few counts support this clone.

The sequence derives from a woman in her thirties who had recovered from COVID-19. The J gene is TRBJ1-6, the V gene TRBV4-3, with 8 bases matching TRBD1. Input material: PBMCs or T cells enriched from blood (not recorded which). The CDR3 bases are TGCGCCAGCAGCCCCGGACAGGGAGGGAATTCACCCCTCCACTTT. Protein sequence: CASSPGQGGNSPLHF.